This TCR beta chain originates from a study of blood T cell repertoires in COVID-19. This table comes from immunoSEQ multiplex PCR, and its TCRdb copy is limited to in-frame clones, with some not included. In the table there are a few hundred thousand clones, approximately 90% of which are singletons. Germline CDR1 reads SEHNR; CDR2 reads FQNEAQ (reference sequence). V lost 1 base, J lost 4 bases, and 17 bases lay in between. The CDR3 sequence is 17 residues long. This clonotype originated in a woman aged 40 to 55 who had been exposed to COVID-19. The sample consisted of PBMCs or T cells enriched from blood (not recorded which). The J gene is TRBJ1-3, the V gene TRBV7-9, with a weak D call TRBD1 (5 bases). CDR3 DNA sequence: TGTGCCAGCAGCTTAGTTGCCGCTGGGGCGCGGGGAAACACCATATATTTT. Translated, it gives CASSLVAAGARGNTIYF.